Sequencing of this T cell receptor (beta chain) was carried out in a study of blood T cell repertoires in COVID-19 (dated by TCRdb to the early 2020s). As for the study more broadly: Collaborator samples came from the United States, Italy and Spain and covered acute and convalescent phases of COVID-19. The material from the prospective study consisted of cDNA or gDNA derived from T cells, B-cell-depleted T cells, or PBMCs. Subjects who had been exposed to COVID-19, were actively infected with it, or had recovered from it provided the deeply sampled blood TCRbeta repertoires that made up the dataset. The repertoires were made available in a free public database intended to serve as a resource for research on the immune response to SARS-CoV-2. Samples came from the ongoing ImmuneRACE study (first 160 participants) plus 1,254 subjects from 6 global collaborators. A de-identified subject ID, COVID-19 status, age in years and sex were almost always included in the sample metadata. Where available, HLA class I and class II types were obtained from metadata supplied by the sample provider rather than from assay-based typing.

The collaborating institutions used their own protocols to collect whole blood in K2EDTA tubes. For TCRbeta analysis, collaborators shipped samples as frozen whole blood, isolated PBMCs, or DNA extracted from either of those sample types. TCRbeta CDR3 regions were amplified from genomic DNA by means of the immunoSEQ Assay, a bias-controlled multiplex PCR. Turning to the authors' computational methods: Within the assay, amplification of reference gene primers was used to estimate how many nucleated cells each sample contained. To quantify the absolute abundance of each unique TCRbeta CDR3 rearrangement, sequence reads were collapsed and filtered. For each sample, productive Simpson clonality was calculated as the square root of Simpson's diversity index across productive rearrangements. Sourced from immuneACCESS, this table was stored by TCRdb with only in-frame sequences that have V and J called. A share of the clones is absent; for the studies checked, an unresolved V gene accounts for under half, and the remainder has no known explanation. V, J and clone size are those of that table, while D and trimming were read from the DNA. Across this sample there are 62,000 or so clones, with 88% seen only once. The ten most abundant clones make up roughly 2.4% of the sample.

The full study reports these points: The amount of clinical and demographic metadata varied by source and participant and was provided uncurated.

Here V drops 4 bases and J drops 8 bases, and the junction holds 10 bases not matched to any gene. Inclusive of the bounding cysteine and phenylalanine, the CDR3 is 15 residues long. The only DNA kept is the CDR3, 45 bases in frame from the first base. CDR1 is given as SEHNR and CDR2 as FQNEAQ, both from the germline V gene (reference sequence). As concerns this clone: Its antigen target is currently unknown. The sample holds no much larger clone one base away, and base qualities are not on file.

Sequenced material: peripheral blood. The V gene is TRBV7-9 and the J gene is TRBJ1-4, and 7 bases in between align with TRBD1. This sequence was found in a human donor in a cohort sampled during active COVID-19. The nucleotide sequence is given as TGTGCCAGCAGCTGGAAGGGGGCGGCGGGAGAAAAACTGTTTTTT. This yields the protein CASSWKGAAGEKLFF.